The clone carrying this TCR beta chain has a handful of counts. RNA transcripts were the template for amplifying TCR beta CDR3 regions. The TCR CDR3 first-round RT-PCR relied on the HTBI primer set. Via MiXCR, TCRdb re-called the multiplex PCR reads, giving one row per CDR3 protein. The sample holds around 450,000 distinct CDR3 sequences, around 16% seen once. The data originate from a study of T cells in Graves' hyperthyroidism and ophthalmopathy. CDR3 length equals 14 residues. Germline CDR1 LNHDA, CDR2 SQIVND (reference sequence). The V and J ends lost 7 bases and 0 bases respectively, with 12 bases between them.

This sequence originates from a woman aged 18-30 years with Graves' hyperthyroidism. The gene calls are TRBV19 and TRBJ1-2; D unresolved. The sequenced sample consisted of blood. DNA for the CDR3: TGTGCCAGTATTCCCACCGGGGCTAACTATGGCTACACCTTC. Translation gives CASIPTGANYGYTF.